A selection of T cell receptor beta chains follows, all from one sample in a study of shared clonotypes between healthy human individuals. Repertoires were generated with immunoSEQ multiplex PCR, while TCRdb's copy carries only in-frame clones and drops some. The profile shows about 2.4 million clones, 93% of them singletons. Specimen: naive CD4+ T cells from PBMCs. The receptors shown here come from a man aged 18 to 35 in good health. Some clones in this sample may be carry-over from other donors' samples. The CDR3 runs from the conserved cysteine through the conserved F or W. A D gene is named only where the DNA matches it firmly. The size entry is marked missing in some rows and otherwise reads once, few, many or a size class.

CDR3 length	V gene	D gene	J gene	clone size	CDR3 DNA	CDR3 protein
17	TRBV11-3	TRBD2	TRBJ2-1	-	TGTGCCAGCAGCTTAGCCGGGACTAGGGCAACCTACAATGAGCAGTTCTTC	CASSLAGTRATYNEQFF
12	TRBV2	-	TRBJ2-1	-	TGTGCCAGCAGGGGGACCCCCAATGAGCAGTTCTTC	CASRGTPNEQFF
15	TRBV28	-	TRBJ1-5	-	TGTGCCAGCAGTCCCCCGACGGGCACATATCAGCCCCAGCATTTT	CASSPPTGTYQPQHF
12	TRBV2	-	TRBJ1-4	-	TGTGCCAGCAGCGGAGGGGTGGAAAAACTGTTTTTT	CASSGGVEKLFF
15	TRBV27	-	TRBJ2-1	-	TGTGCCAGCAGTTTAATTGGGACCCTCTACAATGAGCAGTTCTTC	CASSLIGTLYNEQFF
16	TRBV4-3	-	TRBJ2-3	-	TGCGCCAGCAGCCAAGAGGCCTTACCACAGGCAGATACGCAGTATTTT	CASSQEALPQADTQYF
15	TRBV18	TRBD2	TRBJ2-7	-	TGTGCCAGCTCACCAAAACGGGAGGGCTTAGACGAGCAGTACTTC	CASSPKREGLDEQYF
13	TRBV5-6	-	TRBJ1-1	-	TGTGCCAGCAGCTTGGACAGGTACACTGAAGCTTTCTTT	CASSLDRYTEAFF
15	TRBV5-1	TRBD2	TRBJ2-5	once	TGCGCCAGCAGCCCCGGGCTAGCGGGAGCCGAGACCCAGTACTTC	CASSPGLAGAETQYF
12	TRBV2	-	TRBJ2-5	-	TGTGCCAGCAGCGCGGGGGCAGAGACCCAGTACTTC	CASSAGAETQYF
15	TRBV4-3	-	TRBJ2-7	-	TGCGCCAGCAGCCAAGGGACGGGGTCCTCCTACGAGCAGTACTTC	CASSQGTGSSYEQYF
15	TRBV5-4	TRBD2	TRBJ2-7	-	TGTGCCAGCAGCTTGGGACTAGCGGGAGGGAACGAGCAGTACTTC	CASSLGLAGGNEQYF
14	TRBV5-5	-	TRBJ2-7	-	TGTGCCAGCAGCTTGAGAGGACAACCCTACGAGCAGTACTTC	CASSLRGQPYEQYF
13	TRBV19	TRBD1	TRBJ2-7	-	TGTGCCAGTAGCACCGACAGGGGCTACGAGCAGTACTTC	CASSTDRGYEQYF
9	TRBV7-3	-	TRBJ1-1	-	TGTGCCAGAAACACTGAAGCTTTCTTT	CARNTEAFF
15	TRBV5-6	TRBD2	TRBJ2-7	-	TGTGCCAGCAGCAGGGGCGCGGGAGTCCCCTACGAGCAGTACTTC	CASSRGAGVPYEQYF
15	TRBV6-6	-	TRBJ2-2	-	TGTGCCAGCAGTCCTGCGGGGACGAACACCGGGGAGCTGTTTTTT	CASSPAGTNTGELFF
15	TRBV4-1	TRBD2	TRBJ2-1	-	TGCGCCAGCAGCCAACCCGGGACTAGGGTCGATGAGCAGTTCTTC	CASSQPGTRVDEQFF
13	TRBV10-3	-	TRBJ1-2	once	TGTGCCATCAGTGAGTCGGGGGTTTTCGGCTACACCTTC	CAISESGVFGYTF
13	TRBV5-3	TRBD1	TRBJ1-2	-	TGTGCCAGAAGGAGGACAGGGTTAGATGGCTACACCTTC	CARRRTGLDGYTF
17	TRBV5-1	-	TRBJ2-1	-	TGCGCCAGCAGCCTGGGATCCACTTCTATCAGCCACAATGAGCAGTTCTTC	CASSLGSTSISHNEQFF
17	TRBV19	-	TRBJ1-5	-	TGTGCCAGTAGTATAGTGAGGGGGAGGGAGGCCAATCAGCCCCAGCATTTT	CASSIVRGREANQPQHF
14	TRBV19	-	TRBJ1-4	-	TGTGCCAGTAGAACACCCGGGACACGAGAAAAACTGTTTTTT	CASRTPGTREKLFF
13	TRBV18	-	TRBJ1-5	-	TGTGCCAGCTCCCAAGGGGTAGATCAGCCCCAGCATTTT	CASSQGVDQPQHF
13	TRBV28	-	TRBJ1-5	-	TGTGCCTCAGCCGGTTACAGCAATCAGCCCCAGCATTTT	CASAGYSNQPQHF
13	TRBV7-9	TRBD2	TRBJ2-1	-	TGTGCCAGCATCCACCTAGCGGCCAATGAGCAGTTCTTC	CASIHLAANEQFF
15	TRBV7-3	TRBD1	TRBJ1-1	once	TGTGCCAGCAGCGCGGGACAGGGTTATGGGACTGAAGCTTTCTTT	CASSAGQGYGTEAFF
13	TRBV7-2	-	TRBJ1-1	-	TGTGCCAGCAGCCCGCGGAACACCCGTGAAGCTTTCTTT	CASSPRNTREAFF
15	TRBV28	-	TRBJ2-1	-	TGTGCCAGCAGTTCCGCGGTAGGCAGGGGCTCTGAGCAGTTCTTC	CASSSAVGRGSEQFF
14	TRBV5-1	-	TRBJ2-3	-	TGCGCCAGCAGCAAAGAAGGGGCCACAGATACGCAGTATTTT	CASSKEGATDTQYF
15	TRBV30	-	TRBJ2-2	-	TGTGCCTGGAGTCCGGGACAAGCGAACACCGGGGAGCTGTTTTTT	CAWSPGQANTGELFF
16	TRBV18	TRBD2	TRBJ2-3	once	TGTGCCAGCTCACCACTAGCGGGAGGGCCTGGAGATACGCAGTATTTT	CASSPLAGGPGDTQYF
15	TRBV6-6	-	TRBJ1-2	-	TGTGCCAGCAGTTACTCGAGTACCGCCGACTATGGCTACACCTTC	CASSYSSTADYGYTF